This TCR beta chain originates from a study of shared clonotypes between healthy human individuals. Study findings and constraints: The study's rarefaction showed incomplete sorted-subset sequencing despite large depth.

Measured with immunoSEQ multiplex PCR; TCRdb has only the in-frame clones, and not every one. The sample has 2 million to 3 million clones; 90% to 95% are singletons. Details on this clone: The antigen remains undetermined. The sample has other DNA sequences that encode this CDR3 too.

The length of the CDR3 is 12 residues. Trimming stripped 6 bases from V and 2 bases from J, with 7 bases between. CDR1 ENHRY and CDR2 SYGVKD come from the germline V gene. This sequence was found in a man aged 18 to 30 in good health. Some clones in this sample may be carry-over from other donors' samples. What was sequenced was naive CD4+ T cells from PBMCs. Subset here: CD45RA+ positively selected. This chain connects TRBV10-3 to TRBJ1-1; D is unclear. DNA of the CDR3: TGTGCCATCAGGGCAGATAACACTGAAGCTTTCTTT. Its translation is CAIRADNTEAFF.